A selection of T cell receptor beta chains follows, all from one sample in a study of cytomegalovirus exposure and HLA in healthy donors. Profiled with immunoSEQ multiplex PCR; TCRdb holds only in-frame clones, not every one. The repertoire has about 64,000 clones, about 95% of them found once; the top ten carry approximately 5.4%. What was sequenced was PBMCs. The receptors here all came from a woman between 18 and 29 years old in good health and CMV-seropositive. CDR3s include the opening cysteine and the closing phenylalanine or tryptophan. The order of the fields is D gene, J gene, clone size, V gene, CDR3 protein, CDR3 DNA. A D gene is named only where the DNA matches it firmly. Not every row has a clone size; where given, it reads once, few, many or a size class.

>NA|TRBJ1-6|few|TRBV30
CAWSDWGTSSPLHF
TGTGCCTGGAGTGATTGGGGGACATCCTCACCCCTCCACTTT
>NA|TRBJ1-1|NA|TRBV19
CASSRGGNTEAFF
TGTGCCAGTAGTCGGGGTGGGAACACTGAAGCTTTCTTT
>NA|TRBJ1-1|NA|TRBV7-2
CASSFEVQGNTEAFF
TGTGCCAGCAGCTTCGAGGTTCAGGGGAACACTGAAGCTTTCTTT
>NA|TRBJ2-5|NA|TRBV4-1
CASSYRFWETQYF
TGCGCCAGCAGCTACAGGTTTTGGGAGACCCAGTACTTC
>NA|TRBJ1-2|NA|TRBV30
CAWRAGLLYGYTF
TGTGCCTGGAGGGCGGGACTCCTCTATGGCTACACCTTC
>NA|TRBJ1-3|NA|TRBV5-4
CASSLPERGSGNTIYF
TGTGCCAGCAGCTTGCCCGAGCGGGGATCAGGAAACACCATATATTTT
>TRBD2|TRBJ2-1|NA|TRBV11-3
CASSLDGSSGYNEQFF
TGTGCCAGCAGCTTAGATGGGTCTAGCGGCTACAATGAGCAGTTCTTC
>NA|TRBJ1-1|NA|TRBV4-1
CASSSKQGVGTEAFF
TGCGCCAGCAGCTCCAAACAGGGCGTAGGCACTGAAGCTTTCTTT
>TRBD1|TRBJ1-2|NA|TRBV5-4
CASSGTGDYGYTF
TGTGCCAGCAGCGGGACAGGGGACTATGGCTACACCTTC
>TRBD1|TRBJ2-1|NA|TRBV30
CASTGGSYNEQFF
TGTGCCTCGACAGGGGGCTCCTACAATGAGCAGTTCTTC
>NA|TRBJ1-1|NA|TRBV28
CASSLLDSPNTEAFF
TGTGCCAGCAGCCTCCTAGACAGCCCGAACACTGAAGCTTTCTTT
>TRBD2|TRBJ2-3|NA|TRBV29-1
CSVEGSTSGIADTQYF
TGCAGCGTTGAAGGCTCGACTAGCGGGATAGCAGATACGCAGTATTTT
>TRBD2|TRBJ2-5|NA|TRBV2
CASSRTSGGYQETQYF
TGTGCCAGCAGCCGAACTAGCGGGGGGTACCAAGAGACCCAGTACTTC
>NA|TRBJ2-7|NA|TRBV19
CASSGGTVSYEQYF
TGTGCCAGTTCAGGGGGGACTGTCTCCTACGAGCAGTACTTC
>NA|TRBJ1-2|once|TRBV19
CASSIRRFGYTF
TGTGCCAGTAGTATTCGGCGGTTTGGCTACACCTTC
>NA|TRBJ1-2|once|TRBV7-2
CASSSRPGQGYGYTF
TGTGCCAGCAGCTCGAGGCCGGGACAAGGCTATGGCTACACCTTC
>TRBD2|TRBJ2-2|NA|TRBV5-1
CASSTAGATGELFF
TGCGCCAGCAGCACAGCGGGGGCTACCGGGGAGCTGTTTTTT
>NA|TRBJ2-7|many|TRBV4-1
CASSQGQTPAYEQYF
TGCGCCAGCAGCCAGGGCCAGACGCCCGCCTACGAGCAGTACTTC
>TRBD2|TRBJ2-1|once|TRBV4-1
CASSQDRLAAYNEQFF
TGCGCCAGCAGCCAAGATCGACTAGCGGCCTACAATGAGCAGTTCTTC
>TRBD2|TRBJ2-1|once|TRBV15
CATSRYPPGLGSPHEQFF
TGTGCCACCAGCAGATATCCACCGGGACTAGGTAGCCCACATGAGCAGTTCTTC
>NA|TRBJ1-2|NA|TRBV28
CASSETQGLGIYGYTF
TGTGCCAGCAGTGAGACGCAGGGACTCGGAATTTATGGCTACACCTTC
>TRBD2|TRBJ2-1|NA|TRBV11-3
CASSFDSGGYNEQFF
TGTGCCAGCAGCTTTGATAGCGGGGGCTACAATGAGCAGTTCTTC
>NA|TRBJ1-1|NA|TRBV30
CAWTKMGRTEAFF
TGTGCCTGGACTAAAATGGGGCGCACTGAAGCTTTCTTT
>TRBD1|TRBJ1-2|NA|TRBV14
CASSHDFSGTGLDGYTF
TGTGCCAGCAGCCACGACTTTTCCGGGACAGGGTTAGATGGCTACACCTTC
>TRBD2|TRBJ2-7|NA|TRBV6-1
CASRKLAGVYEQYF
TGTGCCAGCAGAAAACTAGCGGGAGTATACGAGCAGTACTTC
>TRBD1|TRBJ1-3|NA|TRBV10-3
CAITGGQDGNTIYF
TGTGCCATCACCGGGGGACAGGATGGAAACACCATATATTTT
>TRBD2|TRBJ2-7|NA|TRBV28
CASTSASGGYYEQYF
TGTGCCAGCACCAGCGCTAGCGGGGGGTACTACGAGCAGTACTTC
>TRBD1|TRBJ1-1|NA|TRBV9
CASSAGTGVTQAFF
TGTGCCAGCAGCGCAGGGACAGGGGTTACTCAAGCTTTCTTT
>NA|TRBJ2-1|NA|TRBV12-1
CASSPRTGQTVERSSYNEQFF
TGTGCCAGCAGCCCCCGGACAGGCCAAACGGTCGAGCGGAGCTCCTACAATGAGCAGTTCTTC
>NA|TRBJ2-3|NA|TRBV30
CAWRQSDMLTDTQYF
TGTGCCTGGAGACAGAGTGACATGCTCACAGATACGCAGTATTTT
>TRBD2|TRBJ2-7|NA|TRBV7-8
CASSLAGGTDYEQYF
TGTGCCAGCAGCTTAGCGGGGGGGACGGACTACGAGCAGTACTTC
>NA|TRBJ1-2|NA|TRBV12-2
CASRLAGKRGLLFYGYTF
TGTGCAAGTCGCTTAGCGGGGAAAAGGGGCCTCTTATTCTATGGCTACACCTTC
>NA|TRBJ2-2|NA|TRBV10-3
CAISEHEGANTGELFF
TGTGCCATCAGTGAGCACGAAGGGGCGAACACCGGGGAGCTGTTTTTT
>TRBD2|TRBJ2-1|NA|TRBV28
CASSPNIGLAGVGDEQFF
TGTGCCAGCAGTCCTAATATCGGACTAGCGGGAGTAGGCGATGAGCAGTTCTTC
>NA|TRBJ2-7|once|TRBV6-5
CASSYFRVLEQYF
TGTGCCAGCAGTTATTTCAGGGTCCTCGAGCAGTACTTC
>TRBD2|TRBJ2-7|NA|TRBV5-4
CASSRSGAGGFYEQYF
TGTGCCAGCAGCCGATCAGGAGCGGGGGGGTTCTACGAGCAGTACTTC
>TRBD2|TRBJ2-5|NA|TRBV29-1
CSVRGGLAGAETQYF
TGCAGCGTTAGGGGGGGACTAGCGGGAGCCGAGACCCAGTACTTC